The 17 T cell receptor beta chains below come from one sample, sequenced in a study of cytomegalovirus exposure and HLA in healthy donors. Assay: immunoSEQ multiplex PCR; the TCRdb copy retains only in-frame clones and omits some. The table lists 150,000 to 200,000 clones, around 86% of them singletons, with 1.4% to 1.5% in the top ten. Sequencing input: PBMCs. Receptor source: a woman aged 18-35 years in good health and CMV-seronegative.

V is TRBV5-6 and J is TRBJ2-2; TRBD1 matches 11 bases. After removal of 2 bases from V and 6 bases from J, the junction contained 3 bases not matched to a gene. In germline, CDR1 is SGHDT, CDR2 YYEEEE. The CDR3 runs to 15 residues. CDR3 nucleotide sequence: TGTGCCAGCAGCTTCGGGACAGGGGGTTCCGGGGAGCTGTTTTTT. Its protein is CASSFGTGGSGELFF.

This clone was counted a few times. The sample carries other DNA sequences with the same CDR3. The gene calls are TRBV9 and TRBJ1-3; perhaps TRBD1 as D (5 bases). The ends were cut back, 0 bases at V and 4 bases at J, with 8 bases in the middle. Germline-derived CDR1 and CDR2 are SGDLS and YYNGEE. This CDR3 is built from 14 residues. CDR3 nucleotide sequence: TGTGCCAGCAGCGTAGCAGGGTCCGGAAACACCATATATTTT. Its translation: CASSVAGSGNTIYF. Using reference TRBV9 and TRBJ1-3 for the parts outside the CDR3, the full variable domain is DSGVTQTPKHLITATGQRVTLRCSPRSGDLSVYWYQQSLDQGLQFLIQYYNGEERAKGNILERFSAQQFPDLHSELNLSSLELGDSALYFCASSVAGSGNTIYFGEGSWLTVV.

The chain joins TRBV5-8 to TRBJ1-2; 8 bases match TRBD1. Germline V CDR1 and CDR2: SGHTS, YDEGEE. The CDR3 totals 17 residues. The V gene end was trimmed by 4 bases and the J gene end by 4 bases; junction bases not matched to a gene: 15. The DNA for the CDR3 is TGTGCCAGCAGCGGCGGGGACAGGCACTACCGTCTCTATGGCTACACCTTC. Residues: CASSGGDRHYRLYGYTF.

This clone was seen once. This sequence joins TRBV5-1 and TRBJ1-1, with 8 bases lining up with TRBD1. Germline trimming cut 0 bases from V and 11 bases from J; bases unmatched to any gene: 6. Looked up from germline, CDR1 is SGHRS and CDR2 is YFSETQ. The CDR3 extends over 13 amino acids. For the CDR3, the DNA is TGCGCCAGCAGCTTGGGTCCAGGGGGCCAGGCTTTCTTT. It codes for CASSLGPGGQAFF.

Remarks on this clone: The junction differs from germline at one of its ends, possibly a read error. V gene TRBV2 combines with J gene TRBJ2-2; 7 bases match TRBD2. The CDR3 runs to 15 residues. Germline V gene lookup returns CDR1 SNHLY and CDR2 FYNNEI. In nucleotides, the CDR3 is TGTGCCAGCAGAGACCGGGACTTGAAGTGGGGGGGGCTGTTTTTT. It translates to CASRDRDLKWGGLFF.

This chain joins TRBV10-3 and TRBJ2-5, with TRBD2 identical over 15 bases. CDR3 length: 15 residues. Germline lookup yields CDR1 ENHRY and CDR2 SYGVKD. J was trimmed by 5 bases and V by 3 bases; bases with no gene match: 1. CDR3 region: CAISDGLAGGETQYF. For the CDR3, the DNA is TGTGCCATCAGTGACGGACTAGCGGGGGGGGAGACCCAGTACTTC.

This clone was recorded once. The V gene is TRBV6-5, the J gene TRBJ1-1, with 7 nucleotides matching TRBD1. The CDR3 runs to 15 residues. CDR1 and CDR2 (germline): MNHEY, SVGAGI. J was trimmed by 0 bases and V by 5 bases; bases with no gene match: 6. Here the CDR3 DNA reads TGTGCCAGCAGTATGGACAGGCCTTTGAACACTGAAGCTTTCTTT. As protein: CASSMDRPLNTEAFF.

The CDR3 loop reads CASSSGHYQETQYF. In nucleotides, the CDR3 is TGTGCCAGCAGCTCTGGACACTACCAAGAGACCCAGTACTTC. This chain uses TRBV9 with TRBJ2-5; TRBD1 is a possible D gene (5 bases). This CDR3 is built from 14 residues. V lost 4 bases and J lost 0, with 10 bases in between. CDR1 and CDR2 (germline): SGDLS, YYNGEE.

V gene TRBV6-5 combines with J gene TRBJ1-2; TRBD1 aligns across 9 bases. CDR1 is MNHEY, CDR2 SVGAGI, per germline. The CDR3 has 15 amino acids. J gave up 9 bases and V 9 bases, and 17 bases lay outside the gene matches. The CDR3 protein is CASISPGQGFSSYTF. The DNA for the CDR3 is TGTGCCAGTATTTCCCCGGGACAGGGATTTTCGAGCTACACCTTC.

This clone was counted a single time. The chain uses TRBV30 and TRBJ1-4; TRBD1 is a possible D gene (6 bases). Trimming shortened V by 1 base and J by 8 bases, and 26 bases separated the two germline ends. Per germline, CDR1 GTSNPN and CDR2 SVGIG (reference sequence). The CDR3 spans 18 residues. The CDR3 sequence is CAWSAPGAGDLWSEKLFF. The CDR3 DNA sequence: TGTGCCTGGAGTGCCCCCGGGGCAGGGGACCTTTGGAGCGAAAAACTGTTTTTT.

This sequence joins TRBV2 and TRBJ2-7; 13 bases agree with TRBD2. Per germline, CDR1 SNHLY and CDR2 FYNNEI. CDR3 size: 13 residues. J gave up 4 bases and V 9 bases, and 3 bases lay outside the gene matches. The CDR3 nucleotides read TGTGCCAGACGGACTAGCGGGAGTTACGAGCAGTACTTC. Translating it yields CARRTSGSYEQYF.

This clone was counted once. The chain employs TRBV14 and TRBJ2-7, with a tentative D call TRBD2 (6 bases). V gave up 1 base and J gave up 4 bases, with 11 bases separating them. The CDR3 spans 14 residues. Looked up from germline, CDR1 is SGHDN and CDR2 is FVKESK. In nucleotides, the CDR3 is TGTGCCAGCAGCCAAGGGTTGGAGGGATACGAGCAGTACTTC. Translated, it gives CASSQGLEGYEQYF.

J is TRBJ1-1 and V is TRBV11-1; D gene uncertain. The V gene's germline CDR1 is SGHAT and CDR2 FQDESV (reference sequence). The germline V and J ends were trimmed by 1 base and 8 bases, with 11 bases remaining between them. The length of the CDR3 is 13 residues. CDR3 DNA: TGTGCCAGCAGCTTAGAAGTTGGGCTAGAAGCTTTCTTT. Protein sequence: CASSLEVGLEAFF.

The chain employs TRBV5-1 and TRBJ2-1, with 7 bases aligning to TRBD2. The CDR3 loop spans 15 amino acids. Germline V CDR1 and CDR2: SGHRS, YFSETQ. V shed 2 bases, J shed 4 bases, and the junction held 6 bases outside the gene matches. DNA of the CDR3: TGCGCCAGCAGCTTCTCAGCGGGGAGATACAATGAGCAGTTCTTC. It codes for CASSFSAGRYNEQFF.

The rearrangement links TRBV15 to TRBJ1-2; D perhaps matches TRBD1 (6 bases). This CDR3 region has 14 residues. V was cut by 0 bases and J by 6 bases, with 11 bases left in between. Germline CDR1 reads LNHNV; CDR2 reads YYDKDF (reference sequence). The CDR3 loop is CATSRDGQIHGYTF. Here the CDR3 DNA reads TGTGCCACCAGCAGAGATGGACAGATCCATGGCTACACCTTC.

This clone was detected only a few times. The chain carries TRBV25-1 and TRBJ1-2, with D uncertain. CDR1 is MGHDK and CDR2 is SYGVNS in the germline V gene. V gave up 3 bases and J gave up 2 bases, with 10 bases separating them. This CDR3 is built from 14 residues. CDR3 sequence (DNA): TGTGCCAGCAGTGAGGGCAGGAGGAACTATGGCTACACCTTC. Protein: CASSEGRRNYGYTF.

J is TRBJ1-1 and V is TRBV7-9, with 9 positions matching TRBD1. The germline gives CDR1 SEHNR, CDR2 FQNEAQ (reference sequence). V trimming: 2 bases; J trimming: 2 bases; junction bases outside the gene matches: 15. There are 19 residues in the CDR3. The CDR3 region has the DNA TGTGCCAGCAGCTTAAGTTTACCGGGACAGGGAATAATCAACACTGAAGCTTTCTTT. Its translation: CASSLSLPGQGIINTEAFF.